This is a list of T cell receptor beta chains from one sample in a study of identical twins. TCRdb re-analysed the 5' RACE reads in MiXCR, keeping a single row per CDR3 protein. The sample contains about 240,000 distinct CDR3 sequences, roughly 10% of which appear only once. The sample consisted of memory T cells sorted from blood. Receptors originate from a man aged 50 or older in good health. Both conserved end residues are part of each CDR3. The D gene is left open where the match is weak. For some rows the clone size is stated as once, few or many, or as a class when expanded; others skip it.

V gene	clone size	D gene	J gene	CDR3 protein	CDR3 DNA
TRBV6-2/TRBV6-3	few	TRBD1	TRBJ1-3	CASSSATGSNSGNTIYF	TGTGCCAGCAGTTCCGCGACAGGGTCGAACTCTGGAAACACCATATATTTT
TRBV15	.	.	TRBJ1-6	CATGRRSYNSPLHF	TGTGCCACCGGCCGGCGCTCCTATAATTCACCCCTCCACTTT
TRBV9	many	.	TRBJ2-5	CASSVGTLGETQYF	TGTGCCAGCAGCGTCGGGACCCTCGGCGAGACCCAGTACTTC
TRBV20-1	.	.	TRBJ1-5	CSVGEDSRQPQHF	TGCAGTGTGGGGGAGGACAGCCGTCAGCCCCAGCATTTT
TRBV29-1	many	TRBD1	TRBJ2-7	CSVRAGTEYEQYF	TGCAGCGTCCGGGCCGGGACAGAGTACGAGCAGTACTTC
TRBV12-3/TRBV12-4	many	.	TRBJ1-2	CASTGGADYGYTF	TGTGCCAGCACGGGGGGCGCGGACTATGGCTACACCTTC
TRBV21-1	.	.	TRBJ2-4	CASSKSSEQDRAPQNIQYF	TGTGCCAGCAGCAAATCCTCCGAACAAGACAGGGCCCCACAAAACATTCAGTACTTC
TRBV29-1	.	.	TRBJ2-7	CSVEPLATPEEEQYF	TGCAGCGTTGAGCCGCTGGCCACGCCGGAGGAGGAGCAGTACTTC
TRBV5-1	few	TRBD2	TRBJ2-3	CASRAVAGGSTDTQYF	TGCGCCAGCAGGGCCGTAGCGGGAGGAAGCACAGATACGCAGTATTTT
TRBV15	many	.	TRBJ1-6	CATSPSRGGRSPLHF	TGTGCCACCAGCCCATCAAGGGGGGGGAGGTCACCCCTCCACTTT
TRBV21-1	few	.	TRBJ1-5	CASSKGQGKEPQHF	TGTGCCAGCAGCAAAGGACAGGGGAAGGAGCCCCAGCATTTT
TRBV6-2/TRBV6-3	many	TRBD1	TRBJ1-2	CASSYSIAGTANYGYTF	TGTGCCAGCAGTTACTCGATTGCAGGGACAGCTAACTATGGCTACACCTTC
TRBV20-1	many	.	TRBJ2-3	CSALFRLTSTDTQYF	TGCAGTGCCCTATTTCGGCTAACTAGCACAGATACGCAGTATTTT
TRBV20-1	many	.	TRBJ1-3	CSVNSGNTIYF	TGCAGTGTAAACTCAGGAAACACCATATATTTT
TRBV4-1	few	TRBD1	TRBJ2-3	CASSQPRAGGTDTQYF	TGCGCCAGCAGCCAACCTAGGGCAGGGGGAACAGATACGCAGTATTTT